Listed here are 4 T cell receptor beta chains from one sample, sequenced in a study of T cells in Graves' hyperthyroidism and ophthalmopathy. Template material for amplifying TCR beta CDR3 regions consisted of RNA transcripts. The primer set for the first-round RT-PCR of the TCR CDR3 was HTBI. MiXCR was run by TCRdb on the multiplex PCR reads, yielding one entry per CDR3 protein. The sample yields over 250,000 distinct CDR3 sequences, about 15% seen once. Input material: blood. The receptors derive from a woman aged 60-70 years with Graves' ophthalmopathy.

This clonotype showed up many times. The chain carries TRBV5-1 and TRBJ1-3; D ambiguous. CDR1 and CDR2 from the germline V gene are SGHRS and YFSETQ. V was cut by 1 base and J by 2 bases, with 7 bases left in between. CDR3 length: 14 residues. The DNA for the CDR3 is TGCGCCAGCAGCTTGCGGGGTGCTGGAAACACCATATATTTT. It codes for CASSLRGAGNTIYF.

This clonotype was detected many times. The chain joins TRBV11-2 to TRBJ2-7; the match to TRBD1 covers 8 bases. The CDR3 has 14 amino acids. Germline assignment: CDR1 SGHAT and CDR2 FQNNGV. V trimming: 5 bases; J trimming: 2 bases; junction bases outside the gene matches: 5. CDR3: CASSTSTGAYEQYF. CDR3 bases: TGTGCCAGCAGCACTTCGACAGGGGCCTACGAGCAGTACTTC.

The sample holds many counts of this clonotype. V and J are TRBV27 and TRBJ1-2, with D tentatively TRBD1 (5 bases). The V end lost 2 bases, the J end lost 8 bases, and 18 bases lay between the germline ends. The CDR3 totals 15 residues. Germline CDR1 MNHEY, CDR2 SMNVEV (reference sequence). The chain's CDR3 is CASSLDGRVFLGYTF. Written as DNA, the CDR3 is TGTGCCAGCAGTTTAGACGGCAGGGTCTTTTTAGGCTACACCTTC.

This clonotype was seen at least ten times. The chain has TRBV27 and TRBJ1-4; the match to TRBD1 covers 10 bases. V was clipped by 4 bases and J by 11 bases; unmatched bases: 13. CDR1 and CDR2 from the germline V gene are MNHEY and SMNVEV (reference sequence). This CDR3 is built from 16 residues. CDR3 sequence: CASSSGYRDRGKKLFF. The CDR3 region has the DNA TGTGCCAGCAGTTCAGGATACCGGGACAGGGGAAAGAAACTGTTTTTT.